This T cell receptor (beta chain) was profiled in a study of T cells expressing NK-cell markers. Findings of the study overall: Four donors showed these clonotypes also leading the CD3+CD56-NKG2C+ fraction.

With regard to this clonotype: The antigen remains unidentified.

This CDR3 comprises 15 residues. CDR1 SGHRS and CDR2 YFSETQ come from the germline V gene. TCRdb reanalyzed the 5' RACE reads, giving one entry per CDR3 protein sequence and no DNA. With about 460,000 distinct CDR3 sequences in the sample, the ten largest clones hold about 1.5%. V usage is TRBV5-1 and J usage is TRBJ2-2. The sample comprised blood T cells: a sorted CD56 or NKG2C T cell subset, CD4+ or CD8+ T cells, or bulk PBMC T cells (not recorded which). This TCR was sampled from a woman between 50 and 59 years old in good health. The CDR3 region is CASSLGHEPTGELFF.